This TCR beta chain was sequenced for a study of neoadjuvant nivolumab and ipilimumab in lung cancer (dated by TCRdb to between 2020 and 2021). The study in broad terms: Nivolumab was administered intravenously at 3 mg/kg on days 1, 15 and 29, and in the combination arm ipilimumab 1 mg/kg was added on day 1 only. A total of about 43 patients with operable NSCLC were treated in the trial, with about 23 randomized to nivolumab monotherapy and roughly 20 randomized to nivolumab plus ipilimumab. The study compared TCR repertoires in pretherapy (baseline) peripheral blood with TCR repertoires in tumors resected at surgery after neoadjuvant immune checkpoint blockade. For each study arm, the primary endpoint of the trial was the rate of major pathologic response (MPR) in the intention-to-treat population. Seven patients had matched pretherapy and resected tumor pairs analyzed, with four treated with nivolumab and three with nivolumab plus ipilimumab.

What the authors observed across the whole study: A small number of samples underwent TCR sequencing. From pretherapy to surgery, tumor T-cell richness and clonality went up in three of three dual-therapy tumors, versus only two of four nivolumab-treated tumors. Resected tumors had greater TCR richness and clonality than tumor-adjacent uninvolved lung, and increases were observed in more dual-therapy-treated tumors. No significant correlation was found between TCR clonality and pathologic tumor regression, and only a single major-pathologic-response sample was available for the analysis of TCR clonality versus pathologic tumor regression. Richness in tumors resected after neoadjuvant therapy showed a positive correlation with pretherapy blood TCR richness (Spearman R = 0.82).

Note on this clone: Its antigen is currently not known. The record has no base qualities; no much larger clone is one base away. Other DNA variants within this sample encode the same CDR3.

The receptor library was made with the immunoSEQ multiplex PCR assay. Per the source publication's procedure: Richness and clonality were used to summarize the repertoires, and clones that significantly expanded or contracted between pre- and post-therapy samples were identified. TCRdb's version of the immuneACCESS table is confined to in-frame rearrangements and falls short of the full clone set. An unresolved V gene accounts for under half of the shortfall where checked; the remainder is of unknown origin. V, J and clone size derive from that table, while D and trimming were established from the DNA sequence. The sample table shows fewer than 35,000 clones, and 80% are seen once. Jointly, the top ten make up roughly 6.1% of the sample. The meaning of the sample's time point label: pretherapy, before neoadjuvant immune checkpoint inhibitors. Samples came from the phase 2 randomized NEOSTAR trial, which tested neoadjuvant nivolumab or nivolumab plus ipilimumab followed by surgery in operable NSCLC.

CDR1 and CDR2 are read off the germline V gene as SQVTM and ANQGSEA. The junction carries 4 bases between V and J, which are trimmed by 2 bases and 3 bases respectively. The CDR3 starts with the cysteine, ends with the phenylalanine, and has 11 residues. Only the CDR3 region is kept as DNA, spanning 33 bases read in frame from base 1. The V gene is TRBV29-1 and the J gene is TRBJ1-2, with no D gene named confidently. The clonotype originates from an adult with non-small cell lung cancer. The material sequenced was peripheral blood, taken before neoadjuvant nivolumab, alone or with ipilimumab. The CDR3 is CSVERDYGYTF. In nucleotide form, the sequence is TGCAGCGTTGAAAGGGACTATGGCTACACCTTC.